The rows below give T cell receptor beta chains drawn from one sample of a study of regulatory T cells in long-lasting Graves disease. One entry per CDR3 protein results from TCRdb running MiXCR on the multiplex PCR reads. The sample comprises about 540,000 distinct CDR3 sequences, about 13% of which are singletons, and approximately 9.3% rests with the top ten. This sample was shared with a second study, whose subject was T cells in Graves' hyperthyroidism and ophthalmopathy.

This specimen consisted of peripheral blood mononuclear cells (PBMCs), obtained at new diagnosis, from a patient treated with antithyroid drugs. These receptors originate from a man aged 25 to 40 with Graves disease. CDR3s leave out the opening cysteine and the closing phenylalanine or tryptophan.

v_call cdr3_aa
TRBV6-5 ASSYRDNQPQH
TRBV7-2 ASSEWGFEQF
TRBV20-1 SAPRGGYGYT
TRBV11-2 ASTQPDFTDTQY
TRBV5-1 ASSLAAGGGEPQH
TRBV2 ASKWGSAPYEQY
TRBV29-1 SVRGLAGKHEQY
TRBV4-1 ASSRDRAIEQY
TRBV7-8 ASSPQGQLNNSPLH
TRBV20-1 SAPPRTSRNNEQF
TRBV7-2 ASSLRGLGEQF
TRBV11-2 ASSLVQGGEQY